The text below deals with one TCR beta chain. Its antigen is not identified. The sample originates from a study of CD8+ T cells in alopecia areata. The wider study: The study gave treated patients oral tofacitinib at 5 to 10 mg twice daily.

Study results and limitations: One nonresponder leaves baseline CD8+ expansion's link to response uncertain.

Stated treatment: oral pan-JAK inhibitor, 5-10 mg twice daily. With 8 bases clipped from V and 3 bases from J, the junction kept 8 bases outside the gene matches. This CDR3 region has 15 residues. CDR1 MGHRA and CDR2 YSYEKL come from the germline V gene. The sequencing template was cDNA reverse transcribed from extracted RNA. Profiling relied on immunoSEQ multiplex PCR, and the TCRdb table lists in-frame clones only, not all of them. The table has 150,000 to 200,000 clones, roughly 58% seen once. This receptor was obtained from a human donor with alopecia areata. The sample here was CD4+ T cells sorted from blood, taken at approximately week 60, from a patient treated with tofacitinib. This chain links TRBV4-1 with TRBJ2-3, with 10 positions matching TRBD1. The CDR3 spells CASSRGQGWTDTQYF. CDR3 sequence (DNA): TGCGCCAGCTCTCGGGGACAGGGGTGGACAGATACGCAGTATTTT.